This is a list of T cell receptor beta chains from one sample in a study of Ad26.COV2.S vaccination and SARS-CoV-2 variants. Method: immunoSEQ multiplex PCR; TCRdb's copy keeps in-frame clones and lacks some. The profile shows around 320,000 clones, around 84% of them singletons. The source material was peripheral blood, sampled in a trial of Ad26.COV2.S vaccine versus placebo. Every receptor here comes from a person aged 18-65 years who received the Ad26.COV2.S COVID-19 vaccine or a placebo. CDR3s include the opening cysteine and the closing phenylalanine or tryptophan. D genes are given only for firm matches. The listing skips clone size in some rows; elsewhere it reads once, few, many or a size class.

j_call clone_size d_call v_call cdr3_length cdr3_nt cdr3_aa
TRBJ2-6 - TRBD1 TRBV19 20 TGTGCCAGTAGTTCGGAAAGGGGACAGGGGCTTCTATCTGGGGCCAACGTCCTGACTTTC CASSSERGQGLLSGANVLTF
TRBJ1-4 - TRBD1 TRBV19 15 TGTGCCAGTAGAAGGGACAGACGCTTTAATGAAAAACTGTTTTTT CASRRDRRFNEKLFF
TRBJ1-5 once TRBD1 TRBV4-1 17 TGCGCCAGCAGCCAAACCCCGGGACAGGGTAGCAATCAGCCCCAGCATTTT CASSQTPGQGSNQPQHF
TRBJ1-2 - - TRBV2 12 TGTGCCAGCAGTGAAGGGAGTTATGGCTACACCTTC CASSEGSYGYTF
TRBJ2-7 - - TRBV3-1/TRBV3-2 13 TGTGCCAGCAGCCAGACAGCCTCCTACGAGCAGTACTTC CASSQTASYEQYF
TRBJ2-7 once - TRBV7-2 13 TGTGCCAGCGCCAGGGGCGGGTCCTACGAGCAGTACTTC CASARGGSYEQYF
TRBJ1-6 once - TRBV5-3 14 TGTGCCAGAAGCCTTAGCTCCTATAATTCACCCCTCCACTTT CARSLSSYNSPLHF
TRBJ1-2 few - TRBV5-1 14 TGCGCCAGCAGCTTGTCGGGGGGTAACTATGGCTACACCTTC CASSLSGGNYGYTF
TRBJ2-1 - - TRBV5-1 16 TGCGCCAGCAGCCTCGGGGCCGGGAGCTCCTACAATGAGCAGTTCTTC CASSLGAGSSYNEQFF
TRBJ2-7 - TRBD2 TRBV11-2 16 TGTGCCAGCAGCTTAGGTTCAGCGGGGGGTAACTACGAGCAGTACTTC CASSLGSAGGNYEQYF
TRBJ2-1 - - TRBV7-9 14 TGTGCCAGCAGCCCCTCGGGGCAGGGCGATGAGCAGTTCTTC CASSPSGQGDEQFF
TRBJ2-7 - - TRBV6-5 16 TGTGCCAGCAGTTACTCCCCCTGGGAGCGCTCCTACGAGCAGTACTTC CASSYSPWERSYEQYF
TRBJ2-3 - - TRBV2 14 TGTGCCAGCAGTGAACGACCGCGTGGGGATACGCAGTATTTT CASSERPRGDTQYF
TRBJ1-2 - TRBD1 TRBV4-1 15 TGCGCCAGCAGCCAAGTTAAGGGGGCAGACTATGGCTACACCTTC CASSQVKGADYGYTF
TRBJ2-7 - TRBD2 TRBV29-1 12 TGCAGCGTTACGGGACTAGCGGGCGAGCAGTACTTC CSVTGLAGEQYF
TRBJ1-6 - - TRBV19 16 TGTGCCAGTAGTAGGGGCAGACAGGAGGCCGGAACACCCCTCCACTTT CASSRGRQEAGTPLHF
TRBJ1-1 - - TRBV5-1 16 TGCGCCAGCAGCTTGGGGCAAACAGCTTGGGGGACTGAAGCTTTCTTT CASSLGQTAWGTEAFF
TRBJ2-3 - - TRBV7-9 15 TGTGCCAGCAGCTCCTACGGTACTAGCTCAGATACGCAGTATTTT CASSSYGTSSDTQYF